The rows below give T cell receptor beta chains drawn from one sample of a study of T cells in Graves' hyperthyroidism and ophthalmopathy. Each CDR3 protein gets one entry after TCRdb re-called the multiplex PCR reads with MiXCR. Of over 500,000 distinct CDR3 sequences in the sample, less than 15% were seen once. Sequenced material: blood. These receptors originate from a woman in her thirties or forties with Graves' hyperthyroidism. The conserved cysteine and the conserved F or W are not part of the CDR3 here. The D gene is left open where the match is weak.

d_call,cdr3_length,v_call,j_call,cdr3_aa
-,12,TRBV7-8,TRBJ2-5,ASSFHPPQETQY
-,12,TRBV20-1,TRBJ1-5,SARETSSNQPQH
-,12,TRBV11-2,TRBJ2-7,ASSLGVGGYEQY
-,12,TRBV2,TRBJ2-7,ASSDFSTVSEQY
TRBD2,14,TRBV27,TRBJ2-5,ASRRTSGRGGETQY
-,12,TRBV2,TRBJ2-1,ASSEIRSYNEQF
-,13,TRBV20-1,TRBJ1-1,SANESAGRKTEAF
TRBD1,12,TRBV18,TRBJ2-7,ASSQRDRVYEQY
TRBD2,17,TRBV15,TRBJ2-3,ATSKDKTSGRPSTDTQY
-,11,TRBV7-6,-,ASSLGYLQEQY
TRBD2,13,TRBV11-2,TRBJ2-2,ASQIAGRYTGELF
-,10,TRBV5-1,TRBJ2-7,ASSSTDYEQY
TRBD1,12,TRBV7-2,TRBJ2-7,ASSQYDRAYEQY
TRBD1,11,TRBV30,TRBJ1-1,AWSVGQSLGAF
TRBD2,15,TRBV28,TRBJ2-2,ASSVSSGRIGTGELF
-,10,TRBV20-1,TRBJ2-3,SAATGADTQY
TRBD1,12,TRBV12-3/TRBV12-4,TRBJ1-2,ASSPEGGNYGYT
TRBD1,12,TRBV30,TRBJ2-7,AWSDYRGRREQY
-,12,TRBV5-1,TRBJ1-1,ASSLSPANTEAF
TRBD1,13,TRBV27,TRBJ1-1,ASKDRGRVGAEAF
TRBD1,14,TRBV19,TRBJ2-1,ATRTFRTGLHNEQF
TRBD1,15,TRBV27,TRBJ1-2,ASSSRSTGGLYYGYT
TRBD1,12,TRBV12-5,TRBJ1-6,ASGLRQGNSPLH
TRBD1,13,TRBV29-1,TRBJ1-4,SVGKQGAVNEKLF
-,11,TRBV18,TRBJ2-7,ASSPGTGCEQY
-,12,TRBV20-1,TRBJ2-7,SARGGLGSYEQY
TRBD2,13,TRBV20-1,TRBJ2-7,SAPGLAGGSYEQY